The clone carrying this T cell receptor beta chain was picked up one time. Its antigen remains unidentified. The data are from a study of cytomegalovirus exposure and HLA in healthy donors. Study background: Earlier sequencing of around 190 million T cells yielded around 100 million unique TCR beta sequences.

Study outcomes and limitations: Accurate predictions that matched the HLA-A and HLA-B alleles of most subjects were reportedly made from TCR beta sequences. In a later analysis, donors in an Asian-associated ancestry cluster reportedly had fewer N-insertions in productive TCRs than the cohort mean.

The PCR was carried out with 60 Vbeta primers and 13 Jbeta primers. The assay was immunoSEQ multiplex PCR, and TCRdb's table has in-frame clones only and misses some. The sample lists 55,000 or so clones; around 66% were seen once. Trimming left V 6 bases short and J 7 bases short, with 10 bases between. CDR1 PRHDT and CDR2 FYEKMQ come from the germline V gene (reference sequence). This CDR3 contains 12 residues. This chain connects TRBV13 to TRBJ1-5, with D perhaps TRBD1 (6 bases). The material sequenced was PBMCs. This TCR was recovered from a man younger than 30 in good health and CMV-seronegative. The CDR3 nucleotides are TGTGCCAGCAGTTCAGGGGACCAGCCCCAGCATTTT. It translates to CASSSGDQPQHF.